This T cell receptor beta chain was identified during a study of blood T cell repertoires in COVID-19. On the study more broadly: The samples span acute and convalescent COVID-19 from the United States, Italy and Spain. T cells, B-cell-depleted T cells, or PBMCs provided the cDNA or gDNA that served as material.

Per the study methods: Amplification of reference gene primers provided the estimated nucleated cell counts. Here immunoSEQ multiplex PCR was the method, and the copy in TCRdb shows in-frame clones only, minus some. That table furnishes V, J and clone size, whereas the DNA furnished D and trimming. The sample contains hundreds of thousands of clones, around 89% of which appear only once. Living in 24 US areas, the participants were between roughly 18 and 90 years of age. Germline loops: CDR1 SNHLY, CDR2 FYNNEI. The CDR3 has 15 residues. Unmatched junction bases numbered 8, after V lost 7 bases and J lost 5 bases.

Sequenced material: PBMCs or T cells enriched from blood (not recorded which). V is TRBV2 and J is TRBJ2-1, with 10 positions matching TRBD1. This receptor was obtained from a woman aged 60-70 years in a cohort exposed to, infected with or recovered from COVID-19 (not recorded which). CDR3 residues: CASKERQGAHNEQFF. CDR3 coding DNA: TGTGCCAGCAAGGAAAGACAGGGGGCTCACAATGAGCAGTTCTTC.